Presented here are 14 T cell receptor beta chains from one specimen sequenced in a study of shared clonotypes between healthy human individuals. Sequencing was performed with immunoSEQ multiplex PCR; in TCRdb, only in-frame clones are kept and a portion is missing. The sample holds 490,000 or so clones, around 80% seen once. What was sequenced was PBMCs. The source of these receptors is a woman aged 40 to 50 in good health. Some clones in this sample may be carry-over from other donors' samples.

This clone was found once. Distinct nucleotide sequences in the sample also encode this CDR3. This chain connects TRBV19 to TRBJ2-2; 15 positions agree with TRBD2. Germline lookup yields CDR1 LNHDA and CDR2 SQIVND (reference sequence). CDR3 size: 17 residues. Losses at the gene ends were 5 bases for V and 1 base for J; bases not matched to a gene: 2. The CDR3 coding sequence is TGTGCCAGTAGTCCGGGACTAGCGGGAGGGAACACCGGGGAGCTGTTTTTT. Amino acids: CASSPGLAGGNTGELFF.

This sequence joins TRBV11-2 and TRBJ2-1; 7 bases fit TRBD1. This CDR3 spans 16 amino acids. With 4 bases clipped from V and 6 bases from J, the junction kept 12 bases outside the gene matches. Germline V gives CDR1 SGHAT, CDR2 FQNNGV. The CDR3 region has the DNA TGTGCCAGCAGCTCCGGCCGGGGAAGGGGGCCCAATGAGCAGTTCTTC. It translates to CASSSGRGRGPNEQFF.

The CDR3 nucleotides are TGTGCCAGCAGCCAAGAATCTGCGTCAGCTAACTATGGCTACACCTTC. It yields the protein CASSQESASANYGYTF. The rearrangement uses TRBV4-2 and TRBJ1-2; no definite D call. CDR3 length: 16 amino acids. CDR1 is LGHNA and CDR2 is YNFKEQ in the germline V gene. V dropped 0 bases and J dropped 0 bases, with 11 bases sitting between them.

A word on this clone: A far bigger clonotype differs at one base, so this is likely a read error. This chain links TRBV19 with TRBJ2-2; 7 bases are a match to TRBD1. CDR3 length equals 14 residues. Germline V gene sequence: CDR1 LNHDA, CDR2 SQIVND (reference sequence). The CDR3 DNA reads TGTGCCAGTAGAAGACAGGGCGTCACCGGGGAGCCGTTTTTT. This sequence encodes CASRRQGVTGEPFF.

The chain has TRBV20-1 and TRBJ2-7, with D unclear. Per the germline V gene, CDR1 is DFQATT and CDR2 is SNEGSKA (reference sequence). The V end was cut by 3 bases, the J end by 3 bases, with 6 bases between. This CDR3 comprises 11 residues. The CDR3 DNA follows: TGCAGTGCTAGTCCGGTCTACGAGCAGTACTTC. Its translation is CSASPVYEQYF.

The chain couples TRBV15 to TRBJ1-1, with D uncertain. Germline loops: CDR1 LNHNV, CDR2 YYDKDF (reference sequence). V was cut by 0 bases and J by 1 base, with 3 bases left in between. The CDR3 consists of 13 residues. This CDR3 reads CATSRDANTEAFF. DNA of the CDR3: TGTGCCACCAGCAGAGACGCGAACACTGAAGCTTTCTTT.

CDR3 in amino acids: CASSEGAYLLETQYF. Written as DNA, the CDR3 is TGTGCCAGCAGCGAGGGGGCCTACCTCTTGGAGACCCAGTACTTC. This chain links TRBV5-6 with TRBJ2-5; 7 bases line up with TRBD1. V was pared by 4 bases and J by 5 bases, with 11 bases of the junction left unmatched. CDR3 length equals 15 residues. Germline CDR1 SGHDT, CDR2 YYEEEE.

The rearrangement joins TRBV7-2 to TRBJ2-1; D unclear. Trimming removed 5 bases at V and 5 bases at J, with 16 bases between. CDR3 length equals 15 residues. In germline, CDR1 is SGHTA, CDR2 FQGNSA. CDR3 in DNA: TGTGCCAGCAGCCCCCGCCGGCCCTTGAACAATGAGCAGTTCTTC. The encoded protein is CASSPRRPLNNEQFF.

The chain employs TRBV6-6 and TRBJ2-3; 13 bases are shared with TRBD2. The trim removed 4 bases at V and 4 bases at J, leaving 5 bases unmatched. CDR3 length equals 16 residues. CDR1 is MNHNY, CDR2 SVGAGI, per germline (reference sequence). DNA for the CDR3: TGTGCCAGCAGTTCTACTAGCGGGAGGGGAGCAGATACGCAGTATTTT. It specifies CASSSTSGRGADTQYF.

The chain links TRBV19 to TRBJ2-1, with 7 bases matching TRBD2. This CDR3 region has 16 residues. From germline, CDR1 is LNHDA and CDR2 SQIVND (reference sequence). The V gene end was trimmed by 4 bases and the J gene end by 0 bases; junction bases not matched to a gene: 6. CDR3 coding DNA: TGTGCCAGTAGTAGTAGAGGCGGGAGCTCCTACAATGAGCAGTTCTTC. This translates into CASSSRGGSSYNEQFF.

V is TRBV29-1 and J is TRBJ2-5; 8 bases are a match to TRBD2. The CDR3 is 13 amino acids. Germline V gives CDR1 SQVTM, CDR2 ANQGSEA. The J segment lost 4 bases and the V segment lost 6 bases, leaving 7 bases of the junction unmatched. The CDR3: CSVLTSERETQYF. In nucleotides, the CDR3 is TGCAGCGTGTTGACTAGCGAACGAGAGACCCAGTACTTC.

J is TRBJ2-5 and V is TRBV6-6, with D tentatively TRBD1 or TRBD2 (5 bases each). The V gene's germline CDR1 is MNHNY and CDR2 SVGAGI (reference sequence). The CDR3 covers 14 residues. Trimming shortened V by 0 bases and J by 11 bases, and 16 bases separated the two germline ends. CDR3 protein: CASSYSAGYGEQYF. The CDR3 coding sequence is TGTGCCAGCAGTTACTCTGCAGGGTATGGGGAGCAGTACTTC.

Concerning this clone: This clone may be a read error of a much larger clone one base away. The V call is TRBV29-1, the J call TRBJ2-3, with D perhaps matching TRBD2 (5 bases). The germline V and J ends were trimmed by 4 bases and 4 bases, with 12 bases remaining between them. Germline V gene data show CDR1 as SQVTM and CDR2 as ANQGSEA. The CDR3 is 13 amino acids. The CDR3 is CSVVRRVADTQYF. In nucleotides, the CDR3 is TGCAGCGTTGTGCGGCGGGTGGCAGATACGCAGTATTTT.

The chain joins TRBV28 to TRBJ2-7; no reliable D call. Trimming cost V 6 bases and J 6 bases, with 15 bases left between them. The CDR3 covers 13 residues. Germline V gives CDR1 MDHEN, CDR2 SYDVKM. Written as DNA, the CDR3 is TGTGCCAGCAGAACCCGTTGGCCCATCGAGCAGTACTTC. Its translation: CASRTRWPIEQYF.